The clone carrying this TCR beta chain was observed a few times. The trim removed 0 bases at V and 9 bases at J, leaving 17 bases unmatched. This CDR3 has 19 amino acids. Per the germline V gene, CDR1 is SGHNT and CDR2 is YENEEA. TCRdb itself ran the 5' RACE reads through MiXCR, one entry per CDR3 protein. The table shows under 500,000 distinct CDR3 sequences, with roughly a sixth occurring only once. The data were obtained in a study of T cells after yellow fever vaccination. The V and J genes are TRBV11-3 and TRBJ2-1; 10 bases line up with TRBD2. This clonotype was sampled from a man aged 18 to 29 who received the YFV17D yellow fever vaccine. The sequencing here drew on PBMCs, taken before the yellow fever booster vaccination. CDR3 nucleotides: TGTGCCAGCAGCTTAGATCTTGGGTCGACAAGCGGGGGGGCCAGTGAGCAGTTCTTC. Protein sequence: CASSLDLGSTSGGASEQFF.